What follows is one T cell receptor beta chain and its context. Participant age was roughly 18 to 90 years, and participants resided in fewer than 25 US areas. Two negative PCRs, clearance, or symptom resolution were required of recovered Cohort 3 donors. The record originates from a study of blood T cell repertoires in COVID-19. Study in general: Italy, Spain and the United States were the sources of the convalescent and acute COVID-19 samples.

CDR1 and CDR2 (germline): SQVTM, ANQGSEA. The length of the CDR3 is 14 residues. Trimming removed 3 bases from V and 2 bases from J; junction bases left unmatched: 4. Under the authors' procedure: Amplifying reference gene primers gave estimates of nucleated cell counts. Using immunoSEQ multiplex PCR, the repertoire was profiled, and TCRdb retains in-frame clones only, with some absent. From that table come the V and J calls and clone size; the DNA was used to work out D and trimming. Here the sample spans 170,000 or so clones, 88% being singletons. The chain couples TRBV29-1 to TRBJ1-2; the match to TRBD1 covers 9 bases. Sample: PBMCs or T cells enriched from blood (not recorded which). The clonotype was recovered from a woman younger than 35 who had recovered from COVID-19. The CDR3 nucleotides read TGCAGCGTTGACGGGACAGGGAACAACTATGGCTACACCTTC. Its protein product is CSVDGTGNNYGYTF.